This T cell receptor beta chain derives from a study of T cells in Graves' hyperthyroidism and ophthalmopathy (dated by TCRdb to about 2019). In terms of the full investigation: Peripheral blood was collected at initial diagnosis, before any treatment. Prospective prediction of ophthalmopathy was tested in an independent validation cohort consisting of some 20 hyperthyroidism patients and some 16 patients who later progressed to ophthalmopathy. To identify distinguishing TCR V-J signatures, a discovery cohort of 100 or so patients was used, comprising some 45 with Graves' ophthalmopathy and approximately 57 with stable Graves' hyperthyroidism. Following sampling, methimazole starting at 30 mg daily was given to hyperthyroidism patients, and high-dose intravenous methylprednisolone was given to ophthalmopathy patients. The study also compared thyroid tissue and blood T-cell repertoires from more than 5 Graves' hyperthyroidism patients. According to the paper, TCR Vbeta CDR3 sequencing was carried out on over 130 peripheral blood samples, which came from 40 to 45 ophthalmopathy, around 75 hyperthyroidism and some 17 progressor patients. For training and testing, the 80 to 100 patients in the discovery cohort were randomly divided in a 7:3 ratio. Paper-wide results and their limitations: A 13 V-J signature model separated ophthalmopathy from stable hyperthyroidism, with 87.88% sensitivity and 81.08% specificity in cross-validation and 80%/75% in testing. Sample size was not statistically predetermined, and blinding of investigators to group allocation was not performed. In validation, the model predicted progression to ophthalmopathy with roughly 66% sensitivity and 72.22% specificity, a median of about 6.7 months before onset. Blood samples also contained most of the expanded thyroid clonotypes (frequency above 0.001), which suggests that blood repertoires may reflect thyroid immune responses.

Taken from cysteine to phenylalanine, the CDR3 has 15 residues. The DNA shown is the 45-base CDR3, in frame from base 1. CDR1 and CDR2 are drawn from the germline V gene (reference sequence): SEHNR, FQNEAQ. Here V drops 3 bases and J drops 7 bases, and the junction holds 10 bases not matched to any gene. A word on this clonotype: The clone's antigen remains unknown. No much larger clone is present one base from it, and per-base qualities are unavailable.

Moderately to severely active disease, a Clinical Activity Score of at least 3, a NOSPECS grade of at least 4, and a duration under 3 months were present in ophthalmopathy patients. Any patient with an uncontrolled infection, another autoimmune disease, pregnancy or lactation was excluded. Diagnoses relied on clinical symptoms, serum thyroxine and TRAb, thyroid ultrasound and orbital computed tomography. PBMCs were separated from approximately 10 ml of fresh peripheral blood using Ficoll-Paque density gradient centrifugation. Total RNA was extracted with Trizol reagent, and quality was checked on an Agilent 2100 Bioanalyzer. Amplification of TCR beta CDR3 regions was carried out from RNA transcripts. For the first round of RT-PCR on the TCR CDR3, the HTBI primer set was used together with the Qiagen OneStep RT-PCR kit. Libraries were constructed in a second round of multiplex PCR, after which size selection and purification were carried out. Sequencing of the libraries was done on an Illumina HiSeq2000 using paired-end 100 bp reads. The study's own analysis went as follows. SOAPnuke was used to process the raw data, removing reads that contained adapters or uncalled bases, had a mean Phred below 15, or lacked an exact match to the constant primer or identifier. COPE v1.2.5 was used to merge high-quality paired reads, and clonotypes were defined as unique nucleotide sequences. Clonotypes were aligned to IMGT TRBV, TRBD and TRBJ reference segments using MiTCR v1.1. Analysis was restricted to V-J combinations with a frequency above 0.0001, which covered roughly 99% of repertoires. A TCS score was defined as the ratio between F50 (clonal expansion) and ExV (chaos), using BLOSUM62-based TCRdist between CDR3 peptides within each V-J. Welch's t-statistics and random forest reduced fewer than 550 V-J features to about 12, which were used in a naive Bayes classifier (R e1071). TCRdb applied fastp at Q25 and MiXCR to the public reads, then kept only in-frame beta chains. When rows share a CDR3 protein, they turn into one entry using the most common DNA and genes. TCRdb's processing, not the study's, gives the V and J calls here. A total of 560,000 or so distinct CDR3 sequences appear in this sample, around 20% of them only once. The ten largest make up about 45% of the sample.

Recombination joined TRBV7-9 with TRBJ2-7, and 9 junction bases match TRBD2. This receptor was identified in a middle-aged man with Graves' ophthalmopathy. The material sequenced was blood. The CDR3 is CASSFPVAGASEQYF. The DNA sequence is TGTGCCAGCAGCTTTCCGGTAGCGGGGGCCTCTGAGCAGTACTTC.